Shown below are 11 T cell receptor beta chains from a single sample sequenced in a study of shared clonotypes between healthy human individuals. Using immunoSEQ multiplex PCR, the repertoire was profiled, and TCRdb retains in-frame clones only, with some absent. Of over 2,000,000 clones in the sample, just under 95% were seen once. Naive CD8 cells lacked CD45RO, underwent positive selection for CCR7 and left out terminally differentiated effector memory CD45RA+ cells. Material: naive CD8+ T cells from PBMCs. The receptors here all came from a young man in good health. Some clones in this sample may be carry-over from other donors' samples.

This chain joins TRBV4-1 and TRBJ1-3; perhaps TRBD1 as D (5 bases). The germline V gene has CDR1 MGHRA and CDR2 YSYEKL. V was trimmed by 4 bases and J by 0 bases, leaving 16 bases between them. The CDR3 spans 17 residues. In DNA form, the CDR3 reads TGCGCCAGCAGCCCCTGGGGGGTAGAAGTCTCTGGAAACACCATATATTTT. It codes for CASSPWGVEVSGNTIYF.

CDR3 protein: CASKRLAGQGHNEQFF. The CDR3 DNA sequence: TGTGCCAGCAAAAGACTAGCGGGCCAGGGACACAATGAGCAGTTCTTC. The chain links TRBV19 to TRBJ2-1, with 10 bases lining up with TRBD2. The CDR3 has 16 amino acids. Germline V gene sequence: CDR1 LNHDA, CDR2 SQIVND (reference sequence). V lost 9 bases, J lost 5 bases, and 13 bases stayed unmatched.

This chain joins TRBV2 and TRBJ2-5; no firm D call. Germline V lookup: CDR1 SNHLY, CDR2 FYNNEI. The length of the CDR3 is 13 residues. Trimming left V 5 bases short and J 4 bases short, with 11 bases between. The CDR3 DNA sequence: TGTGCCAGCAGTAAGGGAATTAGAGAGACCCAGTACTTC. Protein: CASSKGIRETQYF.

This clone showed up just a few times. The chain recombines TRBV29-1 with TRBJ1-1; no definite D call. Germline V CDR1 and CDR2: SQVTM, ANQGSEA. CDR3 size: 12 residues. V gave up 7 bases and J gave up 1 base, with 10 bases separating them. The CDR3 nucleotides are TGCAGCGCCCAGACGGGGAACACTGAAGCTTTCTTT. Its protein is CSAQTGNTEAFF. Using reference TRBV29-1 and TRBJ1-1 for the parts outside the CDR3, the full variable domain is SAVISQKPSRDICQRGTSLTIQCQVDSQVTMMFWYRQQPGQSLTLIATANQGSEATYESGFVIDKFPISRPNLTFSTLTVSNMSPEDSSIYLCSAQTGNTEAFFGQGTRLTVV.

The chain is built from TRBV9 and TRBJ2-1; no clear D. Trimming shortened V by 4 bases and J by 7 bases, and 9 bases separated the two germline ends. The CDR3 has 12 residues. Germline V CDR1 and CDR2: SGDLS, YYNGEE. CDR3 residues: CASSLAPNEQFF. CDR3 DNA: TGTGCCAGCAGCTTGGCCCCAAATGAGCAGTTCTTC.

The J gene is TRBJ2-1, the V gene TRBV7-3; D ambiguous. This CDR3 has 15 residues. From germline, CDR1 is SGHTA and CDR2 FQGTGA. Deletions cut 5 bases from V and 0 bases from J, with 11 bases between. This chain's CDR3 is CASSPLPSSYNEQFF. CDR3 sequence (DNA): TGTGCCAGCAGCCCCTTGCCGAGCTCCTACAATGAGCAGTTCTTC.

The chain recombines TRBV28 with TRBJ1-2; 9 positions match TRBD1. Germline loops: CDR1 MDHEN, CDR2 SYDVKM. With 6 bases clipped from V and 6 bases from J, the junction kept 11 bases outside the gene matches. The CDR3 is made up of 15 amino acids. The CDR3 coding sequence is TGTGCCAGCAGCCAGACCGGGACAGGGTTCAATGGCTACACCTTC. As protein: CASSQTGTGFNGYTF.

The chain carries TRBV19 and TRBJ2-1; D gene ambiguous. Trimming removed 2 bases at V and 6 bases at J, with 11 bases between. The CDR3 consists of 14 residues. Germline V gene sequence: CDR1 LNHDA, CDR2 SQIVND (reference sequence). In DNA form, the CDR3 reads TGTGCCAGTAGTATATATAGCCTCCTCAATGAGCAGTTCTTC. It is translated as CASSIYSLLNEQFF.

The rearrangement links TRBV7-9 to TRBJ2-5; 7 nucleotides align to TRBD2. The V segment lost 5 bases and the J segment 10 bases; nucleotides outside the gene matches: 4. This CDR3 spans 11 amino acids. Germline CDR1 is SEHNR and CDR2 is FQNEAQ (reference sequence). CDR3: CASSQTGGQYF. In DNA form, the CDR3 reads TGTGCCAGCAGCCAGACGGGGGGCCAGTACTTC. The full variable domain, with the rest looked up from reference TRBV7-9 and TRBJ2-5, is DTGVSQNPRHKITKRGQNVTFRCDPISEHNRLYWYRQTLGQGPEFLTYFQNEAQLEKSRLLSDRFSAERPKGSFSTLEIQRTEQGDSAMYLCASSQTGGQYFGPGTRLLVL.

As DNA, the CDR3 is TGTGCCAGCAGCCAGATCAGGGGGCACGAGCAGTACTTC. Translating gives CASSQIRGHEQYF. The rearrangement uses TRBV28 and TRBJ2-7; 8 bases map to TRBD1. CDR1 is MDHEN and CDR2 is SYDVKM in the germline V gene. CDR3 length: 13 amino acids. J gave up 5 bases and V 6 bases, and 6 bases lay outside the gene matches.

This chain uses TRBV4-3 with TRBJ2-7; 8 nucleotides align to TRBD2. V shed 7 bases and J 2 bases; nucleotides not matched to a gene: 13. The CDR3 runs 16 residues. The germline CDR1 and CDR2 sequences are LGHNA and YSLEER. The DNA of the CDR3 is TGCGCCAGCACCCCAGACGCAAGCGGGAGTACCTACGAGCAGTACTTC. This translates into CASTPDASGSTYEQYF.